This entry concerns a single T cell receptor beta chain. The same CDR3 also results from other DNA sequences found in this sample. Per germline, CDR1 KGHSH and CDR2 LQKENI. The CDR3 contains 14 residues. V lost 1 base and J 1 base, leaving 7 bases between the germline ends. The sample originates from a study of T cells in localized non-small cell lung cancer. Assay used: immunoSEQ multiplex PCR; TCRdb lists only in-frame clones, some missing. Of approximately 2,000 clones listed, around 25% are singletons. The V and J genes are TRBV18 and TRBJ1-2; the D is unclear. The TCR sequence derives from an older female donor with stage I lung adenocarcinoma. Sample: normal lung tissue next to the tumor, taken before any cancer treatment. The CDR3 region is CASSPRGFNYGYTF. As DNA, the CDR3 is TGTGCCAGCTCACCACGGGGTTTTAACTATGGCTACACCTTC. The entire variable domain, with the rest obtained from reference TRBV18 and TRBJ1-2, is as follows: NAGVMQNPRHLVRRRGQEARLRCSPMKGHSHVYWYRQLPEEGLKFMVYLQKENIIDESGMPKERFSAEFPKEGPSILRIQQVVRGDSAAYFCASSPRGFNYGYTFGSGTRLTVV.